The rows below give T cell receptor beta chains drawn from one sample of a study of cytotoxic CD8 clonotypes in ibrutinib-treated CLL. The repertoire was sequenced with immunoSEQ multiplex PCR; TCRdb's copy has only in-frame clones and lacks some. Seen here are around 33,000 clones, 69% observed once, and the top ten hold 28%. Material: PBMCs, obtained before ibrutinib treatment. The receptors here all came from a human donor with chronic lymphocytic leukemia. Each CDR3 is given with its conserved first and last residue. The order of the fields is J gene, V gene, CDR3 protein.

>TRBJ2-1|TRBV5-1
CASSLPSREQFF
>TRBJ2-1|TRBV20-1
CSAMGGLAWFF
>TRBJ2-1|TRBV5-1
CASSLWRLAGGYNEQFF
>TRBJ2-7|TRBV5-6
CASSLGQGRYEQYF
>TRBJ1-2|TRBV7-2
CASSSQGINYGYTF
>TRBJ2-1|TRBV9
CASSAAGQSSYNEQFF
>TRBJ1-2|TRBV19
CASSQKGQGRGYTF
>TRBJ2-5|TRBV29-1
CSVEQGARETQYF
>TRBJ2-7|TRBV11-3
CASSPRDVSYEQYF
>TRBJ1-5|TRBV28
CASSSPLDRNQPQHF
>TRBJ2-6|TRBV30
CAWRGKGANVLTF
>TRBJ2-1|TRBV2
CASNKRGYNEQFF
>TRBJ1-1|TRBV28
CASSLGTWDTEAFF
>TRBJ1-4|TRBV19
CASIDGNNEKLFF
>TRBJ1-4|TRBV11-2
CASSLGPGKGEKLFF
>TRBJ2-2|TRBV28
CASRDSGTGELFF
>TRBJ2-1|TRBV7-2
CASRGRYNEQFF
>TRBJ2-1|TRBV7-6
CASSSEGTEQFF
>TRBJ1-2|TRBV9
CASSRGTGLGYGYTF
>TRBJ1-1|TRBV10-3
CAIRKTGADTEAFF
>TRBJ2-1|TRBV19
CASSSGGAPNEQFF
>TRBJ1-4|TRBV5-6
CASSYPGQANEKLFF
>TRBJ2-1|TRBV28
CASSFLGLAGDNEQFF
>TRBJ1-2|TRBV5-1
CASSQGLQYGYTF
>TRBJ2-3|TRBV5-6
CASSFRQGGTDTQYF